This T cell receptor (beta chain) appears in the sequencing data of a study of blood T cell repertoires in COVID-19. Study context: Acute and convalescent COVID-19 samples came from the United States, Italy and Spain. PBMCs, B-cell-depleted T cells, or T cells provided the cDNA or gDNA that made up the material.

The V gene lost 2 bases and the J gene lost 8 bases, with 9 bases spanning the gap. This CDR3 comprises 12 residues. The germline gives CDR1 SEHNR, CDR2 FQNEAQ (reference sequence). Per the original data handling: Estimated nucleated cell counts came from reference gene primer amplification. Data came from immunoSEQ multiplex PCR; TCRdb stores just in-frame clones and leaves some out. V, J and clone size are taken as reported in that table, and D and trimming were inferred from the DNA itself. The sample lists over 70,000 clones, approximately 89% occurring once. The gene calls are TRBV7-9 and TRBJ1-2; D call uncertain. The sample taken for sequencing was peripheral blood. This clonotype originated in an elderly man with acute or convalescent COVID-19. The CDR3 reads CASSLLPGGYTF. CDR3 coding DNA: TGTGCCAGCAGCTTACTTCCGGGGGGCTACACCTTC. The variable domain in full, with the rest retrieved from reference TRBV7-9 and TRBJ1-2, is DTGVSQNPRHKITKRGQNVTFRCDPISEHNRLYWYRQTLGQGPEFLTYFQNEAQLEKSRLLSDRFSAERPKGSFSTLEIQRTEQGDSAMYLCASSLLPGGYTFGSGTRLTVV.